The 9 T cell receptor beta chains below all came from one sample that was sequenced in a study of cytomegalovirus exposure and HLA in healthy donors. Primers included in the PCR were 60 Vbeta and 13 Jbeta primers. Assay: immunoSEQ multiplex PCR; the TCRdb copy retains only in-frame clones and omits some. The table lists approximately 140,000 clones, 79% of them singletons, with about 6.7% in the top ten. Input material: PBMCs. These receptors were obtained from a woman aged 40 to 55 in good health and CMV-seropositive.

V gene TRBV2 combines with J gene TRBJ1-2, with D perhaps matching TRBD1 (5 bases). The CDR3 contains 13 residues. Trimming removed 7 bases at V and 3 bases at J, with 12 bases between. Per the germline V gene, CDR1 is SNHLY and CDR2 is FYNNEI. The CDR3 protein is CASNKPTDYGYTF. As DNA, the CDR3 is TGTGCCAGCAACAAACCGACAGACTATGGCTACACCTTC.

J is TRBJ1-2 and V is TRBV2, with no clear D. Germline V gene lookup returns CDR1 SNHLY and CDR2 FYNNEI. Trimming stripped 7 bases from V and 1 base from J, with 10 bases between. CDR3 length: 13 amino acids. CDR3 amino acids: CASIRFFNYGYTF. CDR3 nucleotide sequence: TGTGCCAGCATCCGGTTTTTTAACTATGGCTACACCTTC.

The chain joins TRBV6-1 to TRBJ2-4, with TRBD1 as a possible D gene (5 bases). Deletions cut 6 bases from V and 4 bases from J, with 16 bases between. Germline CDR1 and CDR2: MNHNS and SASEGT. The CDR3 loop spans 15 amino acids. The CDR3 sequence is CASSLTPQVKNIQYF. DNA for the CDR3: TGTGCCAGCAGCCTGACGCCACAGGTTAAAAACATTCAGTACTTC.

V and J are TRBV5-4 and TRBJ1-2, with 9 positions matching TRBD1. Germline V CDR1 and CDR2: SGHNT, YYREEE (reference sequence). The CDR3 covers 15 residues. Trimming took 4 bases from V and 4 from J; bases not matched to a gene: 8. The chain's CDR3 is CASSGSGTGIYGYTF. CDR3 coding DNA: TGTGCCAGCAGCGGATCCGGGACAGGGATCTATGGCTACACCTTC.

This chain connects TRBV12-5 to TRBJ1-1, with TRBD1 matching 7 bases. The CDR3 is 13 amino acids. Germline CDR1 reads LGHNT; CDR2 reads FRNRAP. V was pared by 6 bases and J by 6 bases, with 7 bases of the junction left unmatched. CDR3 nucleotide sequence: TGTGCTAGTGGGATCACAGGGGTCTCTGAAGCTTTCTTT. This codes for CASGITGVSEAFF.

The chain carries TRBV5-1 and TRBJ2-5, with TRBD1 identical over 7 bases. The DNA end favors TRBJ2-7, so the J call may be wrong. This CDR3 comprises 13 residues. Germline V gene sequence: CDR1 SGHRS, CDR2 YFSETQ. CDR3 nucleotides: TGCGCCAGCTCCGAGGGGGCCGCCTACGAGCAGTACTTC. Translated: CASSEGAAYEQYF.

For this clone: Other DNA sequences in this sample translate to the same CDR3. The CDR3 reads CASSYSRSYNEQFF. CDR3 DNA: TGTGCCAGCAGTTACTCCCGCTCCTACAATGAGCAGTTCTTC. The chain couples TRBV6-5 to TRBJ2-1; the D is unclear. Germline lookup yields CDR1 MNHEY and CDR2 SVGAGI. The CDR3 loop spans 14 amino acids. V lost 0 bases and J lost 0, with 3 bases in between.

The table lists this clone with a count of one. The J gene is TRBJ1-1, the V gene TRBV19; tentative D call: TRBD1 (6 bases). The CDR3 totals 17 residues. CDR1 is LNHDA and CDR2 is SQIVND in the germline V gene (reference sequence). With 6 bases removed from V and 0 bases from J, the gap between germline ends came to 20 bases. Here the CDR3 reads CASSRGGVGPMNTEAFF. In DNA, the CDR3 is TGTGCCAGTAGCAGAGGGGGGGTGGGCCCTATGAACACTGAAGCTTTCTTT.

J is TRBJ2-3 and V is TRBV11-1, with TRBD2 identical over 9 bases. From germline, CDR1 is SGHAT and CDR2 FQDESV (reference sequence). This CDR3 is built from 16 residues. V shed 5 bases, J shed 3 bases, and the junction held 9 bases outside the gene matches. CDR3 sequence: CASSPRGAGGTDTQYF. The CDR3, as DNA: TGTGCCAGCAGCCCCAGGGGAGCGGGGGGTACAGATACGCAGTATTTT.